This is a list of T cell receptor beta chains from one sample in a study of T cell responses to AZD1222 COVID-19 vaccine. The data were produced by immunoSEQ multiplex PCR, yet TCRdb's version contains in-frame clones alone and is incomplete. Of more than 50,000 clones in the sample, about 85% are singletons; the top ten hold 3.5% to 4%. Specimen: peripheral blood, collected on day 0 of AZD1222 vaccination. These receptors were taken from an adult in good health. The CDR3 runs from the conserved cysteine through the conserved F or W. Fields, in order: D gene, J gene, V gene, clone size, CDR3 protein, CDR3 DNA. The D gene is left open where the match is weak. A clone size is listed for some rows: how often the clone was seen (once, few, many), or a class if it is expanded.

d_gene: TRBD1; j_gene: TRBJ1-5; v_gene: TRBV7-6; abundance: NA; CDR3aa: CASSLGMGQQYSNQPQHF; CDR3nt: TGTGCCAGCAGCTTAGGAATGGGACAGCAATATAGCAATCAGCCCCAGCATTTT
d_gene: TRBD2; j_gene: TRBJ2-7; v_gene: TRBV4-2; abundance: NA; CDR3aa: CASSQDQGLAATYEQYF; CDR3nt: TGTGCCAGCAGCCAAGATCAGGGACTAGCGGCAACCTACGAGCAGTACTTC
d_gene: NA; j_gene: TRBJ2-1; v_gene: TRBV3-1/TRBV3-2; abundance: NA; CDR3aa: CASSPLPLDNEQFF; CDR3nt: TGTGCCAGCAGCCCCCTCCCTTTAGACAACGAGCAGTTCTTC
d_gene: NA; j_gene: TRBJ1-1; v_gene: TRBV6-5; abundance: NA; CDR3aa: CASSYSSSSEAFF; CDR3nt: TGTGCCAGCAGTTACTCCTCTTCCAGTGAAGCTTTCTTT
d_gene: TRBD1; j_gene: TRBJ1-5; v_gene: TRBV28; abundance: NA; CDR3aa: CASSLGQGNQPQHF; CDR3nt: TGTGCCAGCAGTTTAGGACAGGGTAATCAGCCCCAGCATTTT
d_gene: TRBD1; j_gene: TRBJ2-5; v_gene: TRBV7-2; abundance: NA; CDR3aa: CASSPDRGRETQYF; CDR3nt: TGTGCCAGCAGCCCGGACAGGGGGAGGGAGACCCAGTACTTC
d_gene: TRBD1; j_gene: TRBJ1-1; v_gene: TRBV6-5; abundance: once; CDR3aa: CASSYWNRGQTEAFF; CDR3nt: TGTGCCAGCAGTTACTGGAACAGGGGGCAAACTGAAGCTTTCTTT
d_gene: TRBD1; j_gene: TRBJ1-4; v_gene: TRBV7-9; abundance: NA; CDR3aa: CASNTGTVNEKLFF; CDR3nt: TGTGCCAGCAACACCGGGACAGTTAATGAAAAACTGTTTTTT
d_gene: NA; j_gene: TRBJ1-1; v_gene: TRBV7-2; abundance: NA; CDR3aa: CASSLVAGLNTEAFF; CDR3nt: TGTGCCAGCAGCTTAGTCGCAGGGTTGAACACTGAAGCTTTCTTT
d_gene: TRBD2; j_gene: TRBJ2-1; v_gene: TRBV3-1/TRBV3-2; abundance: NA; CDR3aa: CASSHPRGGGSYNEQFF; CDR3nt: TGTGCCAGCAGCCACCCTCGCGGGGGAGGGTCCTACAATGAGCAGTTCTTC
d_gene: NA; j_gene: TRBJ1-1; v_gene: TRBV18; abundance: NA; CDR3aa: CASSPPGANTEAFF; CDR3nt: TGTGCCAGCTCACCACCAGGGGCGAACACTGAAGCTTTCTTT
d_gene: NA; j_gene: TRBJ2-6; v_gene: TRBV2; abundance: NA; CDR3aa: CASLVTGANVLTF; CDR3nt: TGTGCCAGCCTCGTCACGGGGGCCAACGTCCTGACTTTC
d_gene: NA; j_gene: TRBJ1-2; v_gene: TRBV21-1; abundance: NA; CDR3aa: CASSRETVGGNYGYTF; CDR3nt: TGTGCCAGCAGCAGAGAAACGGTGGGGGGAAACTATGGCTACACCTTC
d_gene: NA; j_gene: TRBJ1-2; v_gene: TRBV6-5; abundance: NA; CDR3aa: CASSYPGVSGYTF; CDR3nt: TGTGCCAGCAGTTACCCCGGGGTGAGCGGCTACACCTTC
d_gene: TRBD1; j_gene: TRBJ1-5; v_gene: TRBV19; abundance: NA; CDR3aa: CASSLGGQGSYQPQHF; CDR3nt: TGTGCCAGTAGTCTTGGGGGACAGGGCAGTTATCAGCCCCAGCATTTT
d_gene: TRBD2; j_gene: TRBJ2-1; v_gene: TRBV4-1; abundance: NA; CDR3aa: CASSRTGLAGGPEQFF; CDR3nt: TGCGCCAGCAGCCGTACTGGACTAGCGGGGGGACCGGAGCAGTTCTTC
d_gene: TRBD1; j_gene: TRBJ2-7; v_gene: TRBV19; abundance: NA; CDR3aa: CASSRHDRGLIYEQYF; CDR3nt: TGTGCCAGTAGTCGTCATGACAGGGGGCTTATCTACGAGCAGTACTTC
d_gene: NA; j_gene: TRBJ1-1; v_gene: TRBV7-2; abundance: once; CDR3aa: CASSLSVYPEAFF; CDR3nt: TGTGCCAGCAGCTTATCAGTATACCCTGAAGCTTTCTTT
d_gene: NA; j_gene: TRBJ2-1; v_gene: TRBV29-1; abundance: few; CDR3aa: CSGGLGGGYNEQFF; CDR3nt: TGCAGCGGGGGCTTGGGTGGGGGCTACAATGAGCAGTTCTTC
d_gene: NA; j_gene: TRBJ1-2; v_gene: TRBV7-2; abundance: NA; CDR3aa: CASSLAAQGGYGYTF; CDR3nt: TGTGCCAGCAGCTTAGCCGCACAGGGTGGCTATGGCTACACCTTC
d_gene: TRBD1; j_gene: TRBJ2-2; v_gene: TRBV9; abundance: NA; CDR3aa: CASSVQGVDTGELFF; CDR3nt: TGTGCCAGCAGCGTTCAGGGGGTCGACACCGGGGAGCTGTTTTTT
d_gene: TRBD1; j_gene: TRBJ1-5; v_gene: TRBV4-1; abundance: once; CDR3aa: CASSQVDRADQPQHF; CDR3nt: TGCGCCAGCAGCCAAGTGGACAGGGCGGATCAGCCCCAGCATTTT
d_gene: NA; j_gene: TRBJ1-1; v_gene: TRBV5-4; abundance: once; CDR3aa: CASSFISVGDTEAFF; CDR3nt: TGTGCCAGCAGTTTCATATCGGTGGGGGACACTGAAGCTTTCTTT
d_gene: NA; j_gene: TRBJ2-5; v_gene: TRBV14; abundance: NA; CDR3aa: CASSQGWRALWETQYF; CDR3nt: TGTGCCAGCAGCCAAGGGTGGAGGGCCCTCTGGGAGACCCAGTACTTC
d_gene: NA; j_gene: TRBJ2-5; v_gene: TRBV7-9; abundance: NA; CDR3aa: CASSRGVGAGQETQYF; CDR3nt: TGTGCCAGCAGCCGCGGCGTGGGGGCGGGGCAAGAGACCCAGTACTTC
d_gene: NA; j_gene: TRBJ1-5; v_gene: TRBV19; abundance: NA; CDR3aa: CASKLGGLGQPQHF; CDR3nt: TGTGCCAGTAAACTCGGTGGACTCGGTCAGCCCCAGCATTTT
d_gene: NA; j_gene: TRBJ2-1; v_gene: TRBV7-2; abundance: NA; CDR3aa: CASSLGELNEQFF; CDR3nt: TGTGCCAGCAGCTTAGGCGAGTTGAATGAGCAGTTCTTC